This T cell receptor beta chain was observed in a study of T-cell memory formation after mild COVID-19. TCRdb called the 5' RACE reads again in MiXCR, with one record for every CDR3 protein. The data show hundreds of thousands of distinct CDR3 sequences, with around 15% seen just once and roughly a fifth held by the top ten. Germline V gene sequence: CDR1 LGHNA, CDR2 YSLEER. Trimming removed 4 bases from V and 7 bases from J, with 32 bases in between. The CDR3 is made up of 20 amino acids. Study results and limitations: Pre-infection memory held some responding clones, suggesting pre-existing cross-reactive T cells responded. Clones contracting over day 15 to 85 were CD4/CD8 balanced, with later expanders leaning CD4+.

About this clonotype: Its antigen is not identified.

The chain joins TRBV4-3 to TRBJ2-1; the D gene could be TRBD1 or TRBD2 (6 bases each). The sequencing input was PBMCs or a T cell subset sorted from them (not recorded which). The source of this sequence is a man between 18 and 35 years old who had mild COVID-19 (a few samples of this study predate the infection). Cell type and time point are not known. The CDR3 region has the DNA TGCGCCAGCAGCCCCAGGGCGCTGCAGCAGATAGGGGGACTTTGGAATGAGCAGTTCTTC. It yields the protein CASSPRALQQIGGLWNEQFF.